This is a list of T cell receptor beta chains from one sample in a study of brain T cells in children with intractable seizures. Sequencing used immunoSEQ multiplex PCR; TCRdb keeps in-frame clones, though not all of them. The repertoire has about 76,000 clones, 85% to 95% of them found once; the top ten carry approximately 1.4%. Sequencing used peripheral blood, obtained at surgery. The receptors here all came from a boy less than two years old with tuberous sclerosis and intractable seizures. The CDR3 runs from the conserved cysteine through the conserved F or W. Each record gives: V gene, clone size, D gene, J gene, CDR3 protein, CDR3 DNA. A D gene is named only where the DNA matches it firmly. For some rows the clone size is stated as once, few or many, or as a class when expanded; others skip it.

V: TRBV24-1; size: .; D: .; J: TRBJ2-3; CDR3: CATSDTGFGADTQYF; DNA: TGTGCCACCAGTGATACCGGCTTTGGCGCAGATACGCAGTATTTT
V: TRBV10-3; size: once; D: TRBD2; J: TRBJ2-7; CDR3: CAISGLAGGSSYEQYF; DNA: TGTGCCATCAGCGGACTAGCGGGGGGAAGCTCCTACGAGCAGTACTTC
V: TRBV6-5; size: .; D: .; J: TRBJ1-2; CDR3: CASSYSIPPFKYGYTF; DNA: TGTGCCAGCAGTTACTCGATACCGCCCTTTAAATATGGCTACACCTTC
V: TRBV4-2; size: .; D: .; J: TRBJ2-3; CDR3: CASSQEDRAAGTDTQYF; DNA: TGTGCCAGCAGCCAAGAGGATAGGGCGGCCGGCACAGATACGCAGTATTTT
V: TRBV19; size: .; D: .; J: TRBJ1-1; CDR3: CASSITGGSNTEAFF; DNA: TGTGCCAGTAGTATCACTGGGGGCTCGAACACTGAAGCTTTCTTT
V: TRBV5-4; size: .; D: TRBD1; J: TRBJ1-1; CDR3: CASTSRGQGDVEAFF; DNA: TGTGCCAGCACTTCCAGGGGGCAGGGTGACGTTGAAGCTTTCTTT
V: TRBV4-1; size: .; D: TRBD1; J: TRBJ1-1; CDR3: CASSQVWTGVVTEAFF; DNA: TGCGCCAGCAGCCAAGTCTGGACAGGGGTGGTCACTGAAGCTTTCTTT
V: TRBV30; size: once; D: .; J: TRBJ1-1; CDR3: CAWSVSVNTEAFF; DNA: TGTGCCTGGAGTGTATCGGTGAACACTGAAGCTTTCTTT
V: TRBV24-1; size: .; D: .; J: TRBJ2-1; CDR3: CATSDWGNPVGEQFF; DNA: TGTGCCACCAGTGATTGGGGAAACCCCGTGGGAGAGCAGTTCTTC
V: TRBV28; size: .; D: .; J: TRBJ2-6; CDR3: CASRLDLSGANVLTF; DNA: TGTGCCAGCAGATTGGACCTCTCTGGGGCCAACGTCCTGACTTTC
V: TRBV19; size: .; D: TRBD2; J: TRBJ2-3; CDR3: CASSNFLTSGKDTQYF; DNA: TGTGCCAGTAGTAACTTCTTGACTAGCGGGAAAGATACGCAGTATTTT
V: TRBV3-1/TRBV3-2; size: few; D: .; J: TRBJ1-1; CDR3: CASSHRDLNTEAFF; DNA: TGTGCCAGCAGCCACAGGGACCTGAACACTGAAGCTTTCTTT
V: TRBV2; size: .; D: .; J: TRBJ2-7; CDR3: CASSKTGTESYEQYF; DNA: TGTGCCAGCAGTAAAACCGGGACGGAGTCCTACGAGCAGTACTTC
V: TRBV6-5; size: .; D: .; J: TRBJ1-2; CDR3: CATTHTGNRGYTF; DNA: TGTGCCACTACCCATACAGGGAATCGTGGCTACACCTTC
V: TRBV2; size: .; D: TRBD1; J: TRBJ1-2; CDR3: CASSEAPGQGRNYGYTF; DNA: TGTGCCAGCAGTGAAGCGCCGGGACAGGGAAGGAACTATGGCTACACCTTC
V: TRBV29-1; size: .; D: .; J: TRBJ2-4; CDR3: CSVEVQSKNIQYF; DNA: TGCAGCGTTGAAGTACAGTCCAAAAACATTCAGTACTTC
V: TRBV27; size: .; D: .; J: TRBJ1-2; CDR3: CASSRQIDGEGYGYTF; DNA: TGTGCCAGCAGCCGACAAATAGACGGAGAGGGCTATGGCTACACCTTC
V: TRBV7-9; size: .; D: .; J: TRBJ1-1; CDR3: CASSFGGLNTEAFF; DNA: TGTGCCAGCAGCTTTGGGGGGCTGAACACTGAAGCTTTCTTT
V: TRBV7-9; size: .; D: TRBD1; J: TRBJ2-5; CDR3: CASRQTRGKETQYF; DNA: TGTGCCAGCAGACAGACCAGGGGGAAGGAGACCCAGTACTTC
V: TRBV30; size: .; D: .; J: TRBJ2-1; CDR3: CAWSVRAGFNEQFF; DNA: TGTGCCTGGAGTGTACGGGCAGGATTCAATGAGCAGTTCTTC
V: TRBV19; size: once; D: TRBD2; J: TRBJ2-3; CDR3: CASMPGLAGTDTQYF; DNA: TGTGCCAGTATGCCGGGACTAGCGGGCACAGATACGCAGTATTTT
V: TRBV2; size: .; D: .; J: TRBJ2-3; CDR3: CASSEQNTDTQYF; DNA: TGTGCCAGCAGTGAGCAGAACACAGATACGCAGTATTTT
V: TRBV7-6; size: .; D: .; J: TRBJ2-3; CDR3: CASSSKAQGTDTQYF; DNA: TGTGCCAGCAGCTCCAAGGCACAGGGAACAGATACGCAGTATTTT
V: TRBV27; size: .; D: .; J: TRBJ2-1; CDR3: CASSSHRVSYNEQFF; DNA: TGTGCCAGCAGTTCCCATCGGGTCTCCTACAATGAGCAGTTCTTC